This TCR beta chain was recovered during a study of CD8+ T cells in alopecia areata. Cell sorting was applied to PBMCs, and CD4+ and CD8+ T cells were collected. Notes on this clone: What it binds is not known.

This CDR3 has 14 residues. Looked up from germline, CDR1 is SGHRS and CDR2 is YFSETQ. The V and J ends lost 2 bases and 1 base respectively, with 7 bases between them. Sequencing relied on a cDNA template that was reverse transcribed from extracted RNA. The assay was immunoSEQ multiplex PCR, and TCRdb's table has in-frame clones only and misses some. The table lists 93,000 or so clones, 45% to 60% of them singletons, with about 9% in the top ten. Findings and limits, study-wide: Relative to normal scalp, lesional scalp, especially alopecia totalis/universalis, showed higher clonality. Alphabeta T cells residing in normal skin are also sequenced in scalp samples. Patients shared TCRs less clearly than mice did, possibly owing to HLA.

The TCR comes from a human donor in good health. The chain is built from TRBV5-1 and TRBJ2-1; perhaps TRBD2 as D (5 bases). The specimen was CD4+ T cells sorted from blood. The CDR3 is CASSFSASYNEQFF. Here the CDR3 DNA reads TGCGCCAGCAGCTTTAGCGCTTCCTACAATGAGCAGTTCTTC.